The clone carrying this TCR beta chain came up once. Its antigen is not known. This record belongs to a study of vaccination and CD4 T cells after COVID-19. Sequence data for DNA of cultured CD4+ T cells were generated by the Oncomine TCR Beta short-read assay. Cultured CD4+ T cells were the source of extracted genomic DNA. TCRdb passed the PCR reads through MiXCR, listing each CDR3 protein once. The sample has tens of thousands of distinct CDR3 sequences; 48% are singletons. Regarding treatment: roughly ten-day PBMC culture with coronavirus spike peptide pools or control peptides (ViraFEST assay). V gave up 4 bases and J gave up 4 bases; unmatched junction bases: 6. Germline V lookup: CDR1 SEHNR, CDR2 FQNEAQ (reference sequence). This CDR3 contains 15 residues.

This sequence joins TRBV7-9 and TRBJ1-1; TRBD1 matches 10 bases. Sequenced sample: CD4+ T cells from blood, cultured in vitro. The origin of this receptor is a human donor who had recovered from COVID-19. The CDR3 bases are TGTGCCAGCAGCTCCGGGACAGGGGCAGCCACTGAAGCTTTCTTT. Its protein is CASSSGTGAATEAFF.